The sequence of this TCR beta chain was determined in a study of blood T cell repertoires in COVID-19. The repertoire was sequenced with immunoSEQ multiplex PCR; TCRdb's copy has only in-frame clones and lacks some. The repertoire holds over 150,000 clones, approximately 81% seen once, with 12% to 15% in the top ten. J was trimmed by 6 bases and V by 5 bases; bases with no gene match: 3. The CDR3 length is 12 residues. The genes are TRBV12-3 or TRBV12-4 and TRBJ1-1, with TRBD1 matching 7 bases. This TCR derives from a young man with active or convalescent COVID-19. Sequencing input: peripheral blood. CDR3 in amino acids: CASSRQGAEAFF. Here the CDR3 DNA reads TGTGCCAGCAGTCGCCAGGGGGCTGAAGCTTTCTTT.